This T cell receptor (beta chain) is drawn from a study of cytomegalovirus exposure and HLA in healthy donors. Primers for the PCR totalled 60 Vbeta and 13 Jbeta. Assay used: immunoSEQ multiplex PCR; TCRdb lists only in-frame clones, some missing. The sample yields more than 80,000 clones, around 70% seen once. V shed 1 base and J shed 11 bases, with 11 bases lying between them. Germline lookup yields CDR1 DFQATT and CDR2 SNEGSKA (reference sequence). The CDR3 has 11 residues. This clonotype originated in a man over 45 in good health and CMV-seronegative. The chain employs TRBV20-1 and TRBJ1-1; D unresolved. The sequenced material came from PBMCs. Here the CDR3 reads CSARGFLGAFF. CDR3 bases: TGCAGTGCTAGAGGGTTTCTCGGGGCTTTCTTT.